The T cell receptor beta chain under discussion was sequenced for a study of T cell responses to AZD1222 COVID-19 vaccine. Overall study findings and caveats: Close to half of spike-specific TCRs reportedly recognize unmutated variant regions. Spike-specific TCR depth and breadth grew after two AZD1222 doses. Possibly, clonal diversity was underestimated; donors were largely white British and included more females.

For this clone: Its antigen is unknown.

Germline V gene data show CDR1 as SGHAT and CDR2 as FQNNGV. The CDR3 has 15 amino acids. Trimming shortened V by 3 bases and J by 3 bases, and 14 bases separated the two germline ends. The method was immunoSEQ multiplex PCR; TCRdb's version includes in-frame clones alone and lacks a portion of them. The sample carries about 190,000 clones, 80% to 95% recorded once. This material consisted of peripheral blood, taken on day 0 of AZD1222 vaccination. The clonotype was recovered from an adult in good health. V is TRBV11-2 and J is TRBJ1-2, with a possible D match to TRBD1 (5 bases). The CDR3 coding sequence is TGTGCCAGCAGCTTGGGGGATGCGCCCTACTATGGCTACACCTTC. It codes for CASSLGDAPYYGYTF.